This T cell receptor beta chain was obtained from a study of T cell changes during pregnancy in multiple sclerosis. TCRdb keeps only in-frame clones here, not all; method: immunoSEQ multiplex PCR. The table lists approximately 100,000 clones, 92% of them singletons. Sample: peripheral blood, taken after pregnancy. This clonotype was obtained from a female donor in good health, enrolled as a control in a pregnancy study.

The DNA for the CDR3 is TGTGCCAGCAGCTTAGAGTCGGGGGGGCAGAGTGAGCAGTTCTTC. The encoded protein is CASSLESGGQSEQFF. This chain uses TRBV11-2 with TRBJ2-1; 8 positions agree with TRBD2. The CDR3 totals 15 residues. Germline trimming cut 0 bases from V and 9 bases from J; bases unmatched to any gene: 7. Germline CDR1 and CDR2: SGHAT and FQNNGV.